This TCR beta chain was identified in a study of CD8+ T cells in alopecia areata. Study context: It was 6 to 18 months of tofacitinib, and then there were 6 months off drug. Findings and limits, study-wide: Sequencing of scalp samples also captures resident alphabeta T cells of normal skin. Compared with normal scalp, lesional scalp had higher clonality and more expanded CD8+ clones.

As regards this clone: Its antigen is undetermined.

Obtained from alopecia areata patients were lesional scalp punch biopsies along with peripheral blood. V was clipped by 6 bases and J by 6 bases; unmatched bases: 11. The CDR3 is 17 amino acids. Germline loops: CDR1 LNHDA, CDR2 SQIVND (reference sequence). TCR sequencing used cDNA made by reverse transcription of extracted RNA. The method was immunoSEQ multiplex PCR; TCRdb's version includes in-frame clones alone and lacks a portion of them. The table lists 55,000 to 75,000 clones, 45% to 50% of them singletons. This specimen consisted of CD8+ T cells sorted from blood, obtained at week 0. The source is a human donor with alopecia areata. The V and J genes are TRBV19 and TRBJ2-2, with 12 nucleotides matching TRBD2. CDR3 sequence reads: CASSPTSGRFKAGELFF. For the CDR3, the DNA is TGTGCCAGTAGCCCGACTAGCGGGAGATTTAAGGCCGGGGAGCTGTTTTTT.